The clone carrying this T cell receptor (beta chain) was counted a few times. Patients from Seattle were sampled longitudinally, starting during active infection. Deletions cut 4 bases from V and 1 base from J, with 10 bases between. Looked up from germline, CDR1 is LNHDA and CDR2 is SQIVND (reference sequence). The length of the CDR3 is 14 residues. These data come from a study of blood T cell repertoires in COVID-19. Study in general: The United States, Italy and Spain provided the acute and convalescent COVID-19 samples. T cells, B-cell-depleted T cells, or PBMCs provided the cDNA or gDNA that served as material.

Profiled with immunoSEQ multiplex PCR; TCRdb holds only in-frame clones, not every one. Counted here are fewer than 250,000 clones, around 84% occurring once; the ten biggest clones make up roughly a tenth. The clonotype comes from a woman older than 75 with COVID-19, enrolled during active disease. Sequences were obtained from peripheral blood. The chain combines TRBV19 with TRBJ1-1; D unresolved. The CDR3 nucleotides are TGTGCCAGTAGTACAACCCAGCGGAACACTGAAGCTTTCTTT. Encoded protein: CASSTTQRNTEAFF.